This entry lists 5 T cell receptor beta chains sequenced from one sample in a study of CD8 T cells in Susac syndrome. RNA in amounts of roughly 0.5 to 1 ug was reverse transcribed with random hexamers. TCRdb re-analysed the immunoSEQ multiplex PCR reads in MiXCR, keeping a single row per CDR3 protein. The table records 160,000 or so distinct CDR3 sequences, 94% of them present only once. Sequencing used CD4+ T cells from PBMCs. These receptors were obtained from a human donor with Susac syndrome.

The rearrangement joins TRBV12-3 or TRBV12-4 to TRBJ1-2, with a weak D call TRBD1 (5 bases). The V and J ends lost 7 bases and 0 bases respectively, with 12 bases between them. The CDR3 extends over 14 amino acids. The CDR3 loop is CASTRDGSNYGYTF. As DNA, the CDR3 is TGTGCCAGCACCCGGGACGGCTCTAACTATGGCTACACCTTC.

The chain is built from TRBV2 and TRBJ2-7; D unclear. Germline assignment: CDR1 SNHLY and CDR2 FYNNEI. The CDR3 runs to 15 residues. V was pared by 3 bases and J by 5 bases, with 17 bases between. This CDR3 reads CASSDEAHPKNEQYF. CDR3 nucleotides: TGTGCCAGCAGTGACGAGGCCCACCCGAAGAACGAGCAGTACTTC.

The genes are TRBV20-1 and TRBJ2-5; 9 positions match TRBD1. This CDR3 region has 15 residues. Germline assignment: CDR1 DFQATT and CDR2 SNEGSKA (reference sequence). V lost 5 bases and J lost 5; bases outside the gene matches: 12. The chain's CDR3 is CSAGLPTGGWETQYF. The CDR3 DNA sequence: TGCAGTGCTGGACTTCCGACAGGGGGGTGGGAGACCCAGTACTTC.

Remarks on this clonotype: A junction end diverges from the germline sequence, so it may reflect a read error. The chain uses TRBV5-6 and TRBJ2-1, with 10 bases fitting TRBD1. This CDR3 comprises 12 residues. Germline assignment: CDR1 SGHDT and CDR2 YYEEEE. This CDR3 reads CASSFSGTGDSF. The DNA for the CDR3 is TGTGCCAGCAGCTTTTCCGGGACAGGGGATTCCTTC.

The chain combines TRBV6-5 with TRBJ1-2; 8 nucleotides match TRBD1. The CDR3 extends over 15 amino acids. V was clipped by 6 bases and J by 4 bases; unmatched bases: 10. The germline V gene encodes CDR1 MNHEY and CDR2 SVGAGI. The CDR3 nucleotides read TGTGCCAGCAGCGCACAAGTAACAGGGGGCTATGGCTACACCTTC. This codes for CASSAQVTGGYGYTF.